Below, 18 T cell receptor beta chains from the same sample are listed, as sequenced in a study of shared clonotypes between healthy human individuals. TCRdb keeps only in-frame clones here, not all; method: immunoSEQ multiplex PCR. The sample yields around 1,000,000 clones, roughly 80% seen once. The specimen was memory CD4+ T cells from PBMCs. Specified subset: CD45RA-negative fraction. Receptors were obtained from a man aged 18 to 35 in good health. Some clones in this sample may be carry-over from other donors' samples.

This sequence joins TRBV30 and TRBJ2-4; possibly TRBD1 for D (6 bases). There are 16 residues in the CDR3. CDR1 and CDR2 from the germline V gene are GTSNPN and SVGIG (reference sequence). V lost 2 bases and J 0 bases, leaving 14 bases between the germline ends. CDR3 bases: TGTGCCTGGAGTAACAGGGCACTACTAGCCAAAAACATTCAGTACTTC. This sequence encodes CAWSNRALLAKNIQYF.

The V gene is TRBV5-6, the J gene TRBJ2-7; 8 bases map to TRBD2. Germline V gene lookup returns CDR1 SGHDT and CDR2 YYEEEE. Trimming took 5 bases from V and 4 from J; bases not matched to a gene: 20. CDR3 length: 18 amino acids. In DNA, the CDR3 is TGTGCCAGCAGTTCGCCGGGACTAGGAAACCGACTTTCATACGAGCAGTACTTC. Amino acid sequence: CASSSPGLGNRLSYEQYF.

The chain uses TRBV5-1 and TRBJ2-2, with 9 bases fitting TRBD1. The J segment lost 0 bases and the V segment lost 9 bases, leaving 12 bases of the junction unmatched. Germline CDR1 is SGHRS and CDR2 is YFSETQ. The CDR3 has 17 amino acids. CDR3 sequence reads: CATNRGQGASNTGELFF. CDR3 sequence (DNA): TGCGCCACTAACAGGGGGCAGGGGGCCTCGAACACCGGGGAGCTGTTTTTT.

This rearrangement joins TRBV11-2 to TRBJ2-7; 9 bases map to TRBD2. There are 14 residues in the CDR3. V trimming: 5 bases; J trimming: 6 bases; junction bases outside the gene matches: 8. CDR1 is SGHAT, CDR2 FQNNGV, per germline. The CDR3 nucleotides read TGTGCCAGCAGCGCGTTAGCGGGAGCCTTCGAGCAGTACTTC. Protein product: CASSALAGAFEQYF.

The chain combines TRBV9 with TRBJ2-3, with D unresolved. CDR1 is SGDLS and CDR2 is YYNGEE in the germline V gene. Trimming took off 3 bases at V and 0 bases at J, with 5 bases between the two ends. This CDR3 comprises 13 residues. The CDR3 sequence: CASSDMSTDTQYF. The CDR3 nucleotides read TGTGCCAGCAGCGATATGAGCACAGATACGCAGTATTTT.

The genes are TRBV5-1 and TRBJ1-3; possibly TRBD1 for D (5 bases). V was clipped by 7 bases and J by 4 bases, with 12 bases between them. CDR3 length equals 13 residues. The germline V gene encodes CDR1 SGHRS and CDR2 YFSETQ. The CDR3 here is CASRPGDGNTIYF. As DNA, the CDR3 is TGCGCCAGCCGGCCGGGGGACGGAAACACCATATATTTT.

This clone is a singleton in its sample. The V and J genes are TRBV4-1 and TRBJ2-7; TRBD2 aligns across 10 bases. The CDR3 has 16 amino acids. After removal of 0 bases from V and 9 bases from J, the junction contained 11 bases not matched to a gene. CDR1 and CDR2 (germline): MGHRA, YSYEKL. CDR3 in DNA: TGCGCCAGCAGCCAAGATGTAGCGGGAGGCCCCGGTGCGCAGTACTTC. Residues: CASSQDVAGGPGAQYF.

The chain has TRBV28 and TRBJ2-1, with D tentatively TRBD1 or TRBD2 (6 bases each). CDR1 and CDR2 from the germline V gene are MDHEN and SYDVKM. The germline V and J ends were trimmed by 5 bases and 11 bases, with 19 bases remaining between them. CDR3 size: 14 residues. As DNA, the CDR3 is TGTGCCAGCAGTGTGGGGGGCTACAATGAGCAGCAGTTCTTC. This gives the protein CASSVGGYNEQQFF.

This clone appeared a few times. The CDR3 nucleotides are TGTGCCAGCAGAGACAGGGTCAGCACAGATACGCAGTATTTT. It codes for CASRDRVSTDTQYF. The V gene is TRBV27, the J gene TRBJ2-3; 7 bases agree with TRBD1. V dropped 6 bases and J dropped 0; count of bases not matched to a gene: 3. Germline CDR1 and CDR2: MNHEY and SMNVEV (reference sequence). The CDR3 has 14 residues.

This sequence joins TRBV2 and TRBJ1-2; tentatively, D is TRBD1 (5 bases). Germline V gives CDR1 SNHLY, CDR2 FYNNEI. Trimming cost V 8 bases and J 4 bases, with 14 bases left between them. CDR3 length: 13 residues. The CDR3 DNA is TGTGCCAGCCTCCCCCAGGGTGTCTATGGCTACACCTTC. Encoded protein: CASLPQGVYGYTF.

This clone was observed a few times. The V and J genes are TRBV2 and TRBJ1-4, with 10 positions matching TRBD1. Germline V gene data show CDR1 as SNHLY and CDR2 as FYNNEI. The trim removed 7 bases at V and 9 bases at J, leaving 17 bases unmatched. CDR3 length: 17 residues. For the CDR3, the DNA is TGTGCCAGCAACCCCATGGGGGGGGACAGGGGAGGTCAAAAACTGTTTTTT. This gives the protein CASNPMGGDRGGQKLFF.

For the CDR3, the DNA is TGTGCCAGCTCCCCCGCGCAGGGACCGTATGGCTACACCTTC. Its translation: CASSPAQGPYGYTF. The chain couples TRBV2 to TRBJ1-2; TRBD1 might be the D (5 bases). Deletions cut 8 bases from V and 5 bases from J, with 18 bases between. The CDR3 covers 14 residues. CDR1 SNHLY and CDR2 FYNNEI come from the germline V gene.

The chain links TRBV9 to TRBJ2-5; D perhaps matches TRBD1 (5 bases). CDR3 length: 14 amino acids. CDR1 is SGDLS, CDR2 YYNGEE, per germline. The V end lost 0 bases, the J end lost 2 bases, and 8 bases lay between the germline ends. The CDR3: CASSVDTGQETQYF. As DNA, the CDR3 is TGTGCCAGCAGCGTAGATACAGGTCAAGAGACCCAGTACTTC.

The chain couples TRBV15 to TRBJ2-1, with D tentatively TRBD1 (6 bases). The CDR3 is 14 residues long. The V gene lost 2 bases and the J gene lost 13 bases, with 18 bases spanning the gap. CDR1 and CDR2 from the germline V gene are LNHNV and YYDKDF (reference sequence). CDR3 protein: CATSRHGQPPVQFF. The CDR3, as DNA: TGTGCCACCAGCAGACACGGACAGCCTCCCGTCCAGTTCTTC.

This clone was found once. CDR3 protein: CASSSGTSGSRDTQYF. CDR3 DNA sequence: TGTGCCAGCAGCTCGGGGACTAGCGGGAGTCGAGATACGCAGTATTTT. The chain couples TRBV7-2 to TRBJ2-3, with 14 bases aligning to TRBD2. The CDR3 is 16 residues long. Germline V gives CDR1 SGHTA, CDR2 FQGNSA. V gave up 4 bases and J gave up 5 bases; unmatched junction bases: 5.

This clone was detected once. The rearrangement uses TRBV5-1 and TRBJ2-7, with D perhaps being TRBD1 or TRBD2 (5 bases each). In germline, CDR1 is SGHRS, CDR2 YFSETQ. V gave up 0 bases and J gave up 5 bases, with 18 bases separating them. This CDR3 has 16 amino acids. The CDR3 loop is CASSLEGTTVGHEQYF. As DNA, the CDR3 is TGCGCCAGCAGCTTGGAGGGGACCACCGTGGGGCACGAGCAGTACTTC.

The gene calls are TRBV15 and TRBJ2-7; the match to TRBD1 covers 7 bases. The junction had 2 bases not matched to a gene; V was cut back by 0 bases and J by 3 bases. Germline CDR1 reads LNHNV; CDR2 reads YYDKDF (reference sequence). This CDR3 contains 14 residues. In DNA, the CDR3 is TGTGCCACCAGCAGAGAGACAGGGCTCTACGAGCAGTACTTC. This encodes CATSRETGLYEQYF.

The rearrangement joins TRBV5-8 to TRBJ1-2; 10 nucleotides match TRBD1. The CDR3 consists of 15 residues. The germline CDR1 and CDR2 sequences are SGHTS and YDEGEE. The ends lost 3 bases at V and 8 bases at J; junction bases unmatched: 10. The CDR3 region is CASSSGTGEVRGYTF. CDR3 in DNA: TGTGCCAGCAGCTCCGGGACAGGGGAGGTCAGGGGCTACACCTTC.